The present T cell receptor beta chain was sequenced within a study of graft-versus-host responses after intestinal transplantation (dated by TCRdb to the early 2020s). For the wider study: The transplants that recipients got were multivisceral, liver-intestinal, or isolated intestinal. Every recipient was given anti-thymocyte globulin induction, then maintenance tacrolimus and steroids for roughly three years. Graft-versus-host and host-versus-graft alloreactive T cell clones were tracked in the graft, circulation and bone marrow after intestinal transplantation using bulk TCR-beta CDR3 sequencing. To identify alloreactive clones, pre-transplant mixed lymphocyte reaction products were sequenced and then compared with unstimulated pre-transplant donor and recipient T cells. The cohort enrolled some 24 intestinal transplant recipients, one of whom was a retransplant, and a few patients without pretransplant specimens were excluded. Donor T cell macrochimerism was defined as a peak of at least 4% donor T cells among recipient peripheral blood mononuclear cells. Samples from a few later patients were sequenced in-house on an Illumina MiSeq with MiXCR processing rather than by the commercial service.

For this clone: There is no known antigen for this receptor. It has no much larger one-base neighbor in the sample; base qualities were not kept.

General conclusions and limits of the study: Patients with donor T cell macrochimerism had high GvH to HvG T cell clonal ratios in their allografts. GvH clones were detected in recipient bone marrow, and some appeared earlier in ileal mucosa or blood, consistent with an intestinal mucosal origin. Early after transplant, peak levels of circulating GvH clones were found to be associated with declines in HvG clones. The conclusions were limited by the relatively low number and heterogeneity of the intestinal transplant patients.

The library was generated by the immunoSEQ multiplex PCR assay. For most patients, high-throughput TCR-beta CDR3 sequencing of genomic DNA was performed by Adaptive Biotechnologies. Regarding the original processing steps: Adaptive's ImmunoSEQ software supplied the TCR sequencing data for around 17 patients, while MiXCR and VDJtools were used to process three other patients. CDR3 nucleotide sequences shared by donor and recipient were removed because the origin of these sequences could not be assigned. At least 2-fold expansion over unstimulated cells and a minimum CFSE-low frequency of 0.002% (template counts) or 0.001% (read counts) were required for clones to be classified as alloreactive. Mappable clones were those detected in sequenced pre-transplant spleen, lymph node, or MLR CFSE-low populations of the donor or recipient. Cumulative frequency of alloreactive clones was calculated as a percentage of all sequences weighted by copy number. TCRdb mirrors the immuneACCESS table, restricted to in-frame sequences. Some clones are absent from its copies; in checked studies, under half trace to an unresolved V gene, and the reason for the others is unknown. The V and J calls and clone size come from that table; D and trimming were worked out from the DNA. The sample table contains around 38,000 clones; only one count was recorded for roughly 87% of them. 3.5% of the sample is in the top ten clones.

V loses 5 bases of germline sequence and J loses 4 bases, and the interval between the two ends is 16 bases. CDR1 and CDR2 are drawn from the germline V gene (reference sequence): SEHNR, FQNEAQ. The cysteine opens and the phenylalanine closes a CDR3 of 15 amino acids. Here the CDR3 DNA is all that survives: 45 bases in frame from base 1. In the first month after transplant, blood samples were collected up to 4 times, and after that at least monthly when available. This receptor chain uses TRBV7-9 and TRBJ2-3; TRBD2 is possibly the D segment (6 matching bases). This specimen consisted of PBMCs, obtained roughly 34 months after transplant. The sequence came from a human patient who received an intestinal transplant, so some T cells may come from the graft donor. Read as DNA, the sequence is TGTGCCAGCAGCCCTTTTCCGGGAGTATCAGATACGCAGTATTTT. This is translated as CASSPFPGVSDTQYF.